This T cell receptor beta chain was identified during a study of blood T cell repertoires in COVID-19. Original processing notes: The assay estimated nucleated cells by amplifying reference gene primers. TCRdb's copy holds only in-frame clones and misses some; the assay was immunoSEQ multiplex PCR. That table supplies the V and J calls and clone size; D and trimming were determined from the DNA. The profile shows fewer than 25,000 clones, about 86% of them singletons. The germline V gene has CDR1 SGHRS and CDR2 YFSETQ. This CDR3 has 14 residues. The ends were cut back, 9 bases at V and 4 bases at J, with 16 bases in the middle.

This TCR was recovered from a man aged 65 to 79 with acute or convalescent COVID-19. The chain couples TRBV5-1 to TRBJ2-2; D is ambiguous. Material: peripheral blood. This chain's CDR3 is CATQPAPGTGELFF. DNA for the CDR3: TGCGCCACCCAGCCGGCTCCGGGCACCGGGGAGCTGTTTTTT.